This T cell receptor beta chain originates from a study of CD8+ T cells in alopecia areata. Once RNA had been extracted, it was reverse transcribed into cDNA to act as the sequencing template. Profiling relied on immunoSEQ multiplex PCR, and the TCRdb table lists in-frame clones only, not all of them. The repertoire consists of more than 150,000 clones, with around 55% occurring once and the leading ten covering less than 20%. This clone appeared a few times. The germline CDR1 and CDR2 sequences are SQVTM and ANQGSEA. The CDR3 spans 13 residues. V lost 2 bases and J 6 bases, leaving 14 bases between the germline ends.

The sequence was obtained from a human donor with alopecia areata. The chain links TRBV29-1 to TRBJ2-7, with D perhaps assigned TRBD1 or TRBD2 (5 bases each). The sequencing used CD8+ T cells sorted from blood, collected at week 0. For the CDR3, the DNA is TGCAGCGTTGAAACCAGGGAGAGAAGCGAGCAGTACTTC. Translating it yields CSVETRERSEQYF.